This paragraph covers one TCR beta chain sequence. The CDR3 spans 15 residues. The ends were cut back, 6 bases at V and 6 bases at J, with 17 bases in the middle. In germline, CDR1 is LNHDA, CDR2 SQIVND (reference sequence). The data originate from a study of T cell changes during pregnancy in multiple sclerosis. Assay used: immunoSEQ multiplex PCR; TCRdb lists only in-frame clones, some missing. This table has about 67,000 clones, approximately 89% appearing once. The genes are TRBV19 and TRBJ2-2; D is possibly TRBD2 (6 bases). This sequence was found in a female donor with multiple sclerosis, enrolled in a pregnancy study. The input for sequencing was peripheral blood, taken in the second trimester of pregnancy. The CDR3 nucleotides are TGTGCCAGTAGGATCGGCGGGACGTTTGCCGGGGAGCTGTTTTTT. It specifies CASRIGGTFAGELFF.